Below, one TCR beta chain is given with its context. These data originate in a study of blood T cell repertoires in COVID-19. Overall study context: Collection of acute and convalescent COVID-19 samples took place in the United States, Italy and Spain. Sources were T cells, B-cell-depleted T cells, or PBMCs; the material itself was cDNA or gDNA.

Authors' analysis steps: The authors estimated nucleated cell counts from reference gene primer amplification. Assay used: immunoSEQ multiplex PCR; TCRdb lists only in-frame clones, some missing. That table furnishes V, J and clone size, whereas the DNA furnished D and trimming. The sample contains over 200,000 clones, more than 75% of which appear only once. Germline V gene lookup returns CDR1 SGHTA and CDR2 FQGNSA. The CDR3 contains 15 residues. Trimming at V came to 5 bases and at J to 2 bases, leaving 5 bases not matched to a gene. Specimen: peripheral blood. This TCR was recovered from a woman under 40 who had recovered from COVID-19. The J gene is TRBJ1-1, the V gene TRBV7-2; 10 positions match TRBD1. CDR3 sequence reads: CASSPDRGRNTEAFF. As DNA, the CDR3 is TGTGCCAGCAGCCCGGACAGGGGGAGAAACACTGAAGCTTTCTTT.